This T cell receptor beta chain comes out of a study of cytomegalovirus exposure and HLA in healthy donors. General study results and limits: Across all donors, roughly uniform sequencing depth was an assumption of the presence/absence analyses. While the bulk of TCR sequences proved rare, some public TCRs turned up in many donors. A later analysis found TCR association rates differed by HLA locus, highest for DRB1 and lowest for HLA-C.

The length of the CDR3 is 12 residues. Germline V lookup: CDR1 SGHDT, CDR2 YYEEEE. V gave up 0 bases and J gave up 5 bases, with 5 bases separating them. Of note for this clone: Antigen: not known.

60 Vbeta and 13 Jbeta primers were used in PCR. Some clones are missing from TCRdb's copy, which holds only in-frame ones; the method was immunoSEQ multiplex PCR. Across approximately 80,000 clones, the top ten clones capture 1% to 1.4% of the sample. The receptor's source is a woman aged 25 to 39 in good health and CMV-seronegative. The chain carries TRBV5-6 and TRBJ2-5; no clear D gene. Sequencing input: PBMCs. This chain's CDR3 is CASSLASETQYF. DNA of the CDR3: TGTGCCAGCAGCTTGGCCTCCGAGACCCAGTACTTC.